The sequence of this TCR beta chain was determined in a study of molecular identifiers for immune sequencing clone quantification. At the level of the study: Naive CD8 cell RNA, from roughly 21,000 or 96,000 cells, was split five ways in replicates, with four sequenced.

TCRdb reanalysed the PCR reads using MiXCR and keeps one entry per CDR3 protein. The sample lists about 510,000 distinct CDR3 sequences; over 20% were seen once. As to this clonotype: Mismatch with germline at one junction end may stem from a read error.

The CDR3 is made up of 15 amino acids. The germline gives CDR1 SEHNR, CDR2 FQNEAQ (reference sequence). The V gene is TRBV7-9, the J gene TRBJ1-4; D unresolved. The source of this sequence is a human donor in good health. Some libraries in this study had Jurkat cell RNA spiked in. Sequences were obtained from naive CD8+ T cells from blood, with Jurkat cell RNA spiked in. Subset here: FACS-sorted CD8+CD4-CCR7+CD45RA+ naive T cells. CDR3 residues: CTSRRGLATNEKLFF. DNA of the CDR3: TGTACCAGCAGACGCGGACTGGCAACTAATGAAAAACTGTTTTTT.